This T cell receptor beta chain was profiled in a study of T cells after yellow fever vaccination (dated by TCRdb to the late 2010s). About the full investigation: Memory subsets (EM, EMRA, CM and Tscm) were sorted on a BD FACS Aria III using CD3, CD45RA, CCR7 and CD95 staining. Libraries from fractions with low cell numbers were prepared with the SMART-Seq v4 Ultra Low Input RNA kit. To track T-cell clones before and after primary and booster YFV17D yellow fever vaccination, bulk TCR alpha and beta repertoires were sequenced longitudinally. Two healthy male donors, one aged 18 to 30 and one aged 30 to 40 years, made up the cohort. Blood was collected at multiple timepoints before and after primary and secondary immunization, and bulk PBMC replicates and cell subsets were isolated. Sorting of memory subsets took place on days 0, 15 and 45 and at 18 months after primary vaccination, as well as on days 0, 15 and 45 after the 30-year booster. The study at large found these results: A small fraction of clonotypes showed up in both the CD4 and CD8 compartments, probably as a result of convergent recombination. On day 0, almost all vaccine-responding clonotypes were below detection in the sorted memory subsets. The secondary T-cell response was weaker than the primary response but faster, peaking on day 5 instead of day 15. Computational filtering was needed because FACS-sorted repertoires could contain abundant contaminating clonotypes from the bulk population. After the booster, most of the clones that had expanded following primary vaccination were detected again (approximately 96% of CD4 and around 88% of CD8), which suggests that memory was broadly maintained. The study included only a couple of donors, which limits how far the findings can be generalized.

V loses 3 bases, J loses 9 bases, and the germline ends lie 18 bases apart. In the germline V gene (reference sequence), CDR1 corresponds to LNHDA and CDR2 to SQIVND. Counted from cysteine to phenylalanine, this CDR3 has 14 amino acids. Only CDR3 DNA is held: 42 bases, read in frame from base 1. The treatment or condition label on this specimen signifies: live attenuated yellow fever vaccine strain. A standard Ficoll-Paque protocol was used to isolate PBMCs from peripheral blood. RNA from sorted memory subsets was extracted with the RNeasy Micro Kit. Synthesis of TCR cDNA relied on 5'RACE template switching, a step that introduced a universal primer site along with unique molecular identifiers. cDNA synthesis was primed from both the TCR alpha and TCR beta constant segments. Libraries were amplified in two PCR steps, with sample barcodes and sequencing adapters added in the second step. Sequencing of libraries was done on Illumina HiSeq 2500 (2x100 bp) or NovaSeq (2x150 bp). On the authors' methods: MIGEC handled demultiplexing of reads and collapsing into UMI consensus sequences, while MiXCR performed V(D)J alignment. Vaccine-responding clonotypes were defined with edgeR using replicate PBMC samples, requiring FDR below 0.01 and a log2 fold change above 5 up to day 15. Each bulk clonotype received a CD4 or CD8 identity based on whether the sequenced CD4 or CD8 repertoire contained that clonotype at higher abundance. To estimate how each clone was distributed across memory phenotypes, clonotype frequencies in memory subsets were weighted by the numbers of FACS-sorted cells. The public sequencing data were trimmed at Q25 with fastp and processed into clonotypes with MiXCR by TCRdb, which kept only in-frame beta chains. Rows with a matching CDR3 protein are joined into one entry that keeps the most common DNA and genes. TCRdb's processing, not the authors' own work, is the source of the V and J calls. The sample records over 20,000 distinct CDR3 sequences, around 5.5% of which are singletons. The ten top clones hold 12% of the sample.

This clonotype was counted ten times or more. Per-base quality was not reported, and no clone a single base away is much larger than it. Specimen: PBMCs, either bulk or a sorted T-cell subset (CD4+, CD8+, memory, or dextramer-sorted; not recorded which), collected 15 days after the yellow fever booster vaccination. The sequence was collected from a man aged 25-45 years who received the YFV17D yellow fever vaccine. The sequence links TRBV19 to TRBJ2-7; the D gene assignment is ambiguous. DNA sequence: TGTGCCAGTAGTATTGACATTCGTGCTGTCGGGCAGTACTTC. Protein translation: CASSIDIRAVGQYF.